Listed below are T cell receptor beta chains from one sample, sequenced in a study of identical twins. TCRdb called the 5' RACE reads again in MiXCR, with one record for every CDR3 protein. The data show about 190,000 distinct CDR3 sequences, approximately 15% seen once. The sample was also linked to a second study, of T cells expressing NK-cell markers.

Sequenced material: CD8+ T cells sorted from blood. These receptors were obtained from a woman aged 18-29 years in good health. The CDR3 runs from the conserved cysteine through the conserved F or W. A D gene is named only where the DNA matches it firmly.

d_gene: TRBD1
v_gene: TRBV6-1
j_gene: TRBJ2-5
CDR3aa: CASSPTGQGTGTQYF

d_gene: NA
v_gene: TRBV7-2
j_gene: TRBJ2-2
CDR3aa: CASSDPGDSGELFF

d_gene: NA
v_gene: TRBV10-3
j_gene: TRBJ2-5
CDR3aa: CAISESPGPQETQYF

d_gene: TRBD1
v_gene: TRBV5-1
j_gene: TRBJ2-1
CDR3aa: CASSFTWTGGVNEQFF

d_gene: TRBD2
v_gene: TRBV2
j_gene: TRBJ2-1
CDR3aa: CATGVRNIRLAGTDNEQFF

d_gene: TRBD1
v_gene: TRBV27
j_gene: TRBJ2-7
CDR3aa: CASSLGRQGSYEQYF

d_gene: NA
v_gene: TRBV6-5
j_gene: TRBJ2-5
CDR3aa: CASSYSGQETQYF

d_gene: TRBD1
v_gene: TRBV7-9
j_gene: TRBJ1-2
CDR3aa: CASSPGGGGYTF

d_gene: TRBD2
v_gene: TRBV12-3/TRBV12-4
j_gene: TRBJ2-1
CDR3aa: CASSWDSGLYNEQFF

d_gene: NA
v_gene: TRBV7-9
j_gene: TRBJ2-2
CDR3aa: CASSLLFHSSGELFF

d_gene: TRBD1
v_gene: TRBV4-1
j_gene: TRBJ1-5
CDR3aa: CASSDTGDSNQPQHF

d_gene: NA
v_gene: TRBV12-3/TRBV12-4
j_gene: TRBJ2-5
CDR3aa: CASSLQEWTQYF

d_gene: TRBD1
v_gene: TRBV11-3
j_gene: TRBJ2-3
CDR3aa: CASSSGSGQGGTDTQYF

d_gene: NA
v_gene: TRBV4-3
j_gene: TRBJ2-1
CDR3aa: CASSQDQGGSYNEQFF

d_gene: NA
v_gene: TRBV7-9
j_gene: TRBJ2-3
CDR3aa: CASRSGGTDTQYF

d_gene: NA
v_gene: TRBV5-6
j_gene: TRBJ2-1
CDR3aa: CASSFLASGYTDEQFF

d_gene: NA
v_gene: TRBV7-9
j_gene: TRBJ2-5
CDR3aa: CASSLGSETQYF

d_gene: TRBD1
v_gene: TRBV27
j_gene: TRBJ2-7
CDR3aa: CASGRPPSDRGVHEQYF

d_gene: NA
v_gene: TRBV5-1
j_gene: TRBJ1-1
CDR3aa: CASSLAQLNTEAFF

d_gene: NA
v_gene: TRBV7-8
j_gene: TRBJ2-1
CDR3aa: CASSMSSTEQFF

d_gene: TRBD2
v_gene: TRBV9
j_gene: TRBJ2-5
CDR3aa: CASSVGTSGGETQYF

d_gene: NA
v_gene: TRBV7-9
j_gene: TRBJ2-1
CDR3aa: CASSSVPGGFNEQFF

d_gene: TRBD1
v_gene: TRBV12-3/TRBV12-4
j_gene: TRBJ2-1
CDR3aa: CASSLNPGQGYNEQFF

d_gene: NA
v_gene: TRBV14
j_gene: TRBJ2-6
CDR3aa: CASSQVGRTGRSGANVLTF

d_gene: TRBD2
v_gene: TRBV6-1
j_gene: TRBJ2-1
CDR3aa: CASSGSSGESSYNEQFF

d_gene: NA
v_gene: TRBV4-3
j_gene: TRBJ1-2
CDR3aa: CASSQAGGAGYGYTF

d_gene: NA
v_gene: TRBV12-3/TRBV12-4
j_gene: TRBJ1-4
CDR3aa: CASRRDGGGEKLFF

d_gene: TRBD1
v_gene: TRBV6-1
j_gene: TRBJ2-1
CDR3aa: CASRIRQGYYNEQFF

d_gene: NA
v_gene: TRBV15
j_gene: TRBJ2-3
CDR3aa: CATGGDTQYF

d_gene: TRBD1
v_gene: TRBV7-9
j_gene: TRBJ2-5
CDR3aa: CASSHSRDRGLETQYF

d_gene: NA
v_gene: TRBV20-1
j_gene: TRBJ2-5
CDR3aa: CSARDPWQLQETQYF

d_gene: TRBD1
v_gene: TRBV6-5
j_gene: TRBJ1-1
CDR3aa: CASSYSNTGGAFF

d_gene: NA
v_gene: TRBV6-1
j_gene: TRBJ2-3
CDR3aa: CASSELLSTTHTQYF

d_gene: NA
v_gene: TRBV13
j_gene: TRBJ1-1
CDR3aa: CASSFEGKGYTEAFF

d_gene: NA
v_gene: TRBV11-2
j_gene: TRBJ2-5
CDR3aa: CASSLGGPGETQYF

d_gene: TRBD2
v_gene: TRBV6-2/TRBV6-3
j_gene: TRBJ2-1
CDR3aa: CASSSPREGLNEQFF

d_gene: NA
v_gene: TRBV24-1
j_gene: TRBJ1-5
CDR3aa: CATSDTDSNQPQHF

d_gene: TRBD2
v_gene: TRBV30
j_gene: TRBJ2-7
CDR3aa: CAWSGDYYEQYF

d_gene: NA
v_gene: TRBV12-3/TRBV12-4
j_gene: TRBJ2-5
CDR3aa: CVSSEGRGKETQYF

d_gene: TRBD2
v_gene: TRBV9
j_gene: TRBJ2-5
CDR3aa: CASSVSGTTQETQYF

d_gene: TRBD2
v_gene: TRBV3-1
j_gene: TRBJ2-7
CDR3aa: CASSQPGLAPYEQYF

d_gene: NA
v_gene: TRBV27
j_gene: TRBJ2-7
CDR3aa: CASRGESYEQYF

d_gene: NA
v_gene: TRBV12-3/TRBV12-4
j_gene: TRBJ2-1
CDR3aa: CASSFGGGQFF

d_gene: TRBD1
v_gene: TRBV5-1
j_gene: TRBJ2-1
CDR3aa: CASSLRGRGSYNEQFF

d_gene: NA
v_gene: TRBV9
j_gene: TRBJ2-1
CDR3aa: CASSDPRTGQWREGGNEQFF